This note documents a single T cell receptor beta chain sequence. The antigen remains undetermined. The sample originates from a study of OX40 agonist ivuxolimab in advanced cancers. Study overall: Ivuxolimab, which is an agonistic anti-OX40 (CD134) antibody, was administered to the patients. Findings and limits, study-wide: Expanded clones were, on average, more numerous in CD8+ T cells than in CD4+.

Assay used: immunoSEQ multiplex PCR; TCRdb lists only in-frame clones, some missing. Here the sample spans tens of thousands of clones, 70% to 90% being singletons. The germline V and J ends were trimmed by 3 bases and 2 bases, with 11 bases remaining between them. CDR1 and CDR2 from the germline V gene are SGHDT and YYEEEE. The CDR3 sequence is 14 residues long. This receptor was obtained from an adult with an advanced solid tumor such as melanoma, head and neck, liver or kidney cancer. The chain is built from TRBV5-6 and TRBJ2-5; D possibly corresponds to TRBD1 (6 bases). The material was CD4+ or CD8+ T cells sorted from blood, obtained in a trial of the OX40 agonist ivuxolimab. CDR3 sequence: CASSSRGGQETQYF. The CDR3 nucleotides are TGTGCCAGCAGCTCCAGGGGCGGGCAAGAGACCCAGTACTTC.